The clone carrying this T cell receptor beta chain was seen many times. The sample comes from a study of Graves' ophthalmopathy and Graves' hyperthyroidism. The CDR3 consists of 14 residues. V was cut by 4 bases and J by 5 bases, with 15 bases left in between. Germline V gives CDR1 SGHNT, CDR2 YYREEE (reference sequence). RNA transcripts were the source from which TCR beta CDR3 regions were amplified. Amplification began with first-round RT-PCR using HTBI primers, then second-round multiplex PCR was performed. MiXCR was run by TCRdb on the multiplex PCR reads, yielding one entry per CDR3 protein. The data hold roughly 500,000 distinct CDR3 sequences, with 14% observed a single time.

Sequencing was done on a sample of blood. This chain uses TRBV5-4 with TRBJ2-5, with a possible D match to TRBD2 (5 bases). The receptor's source is a woman in her 30s with Graves' ophthalmopathy. This CDR3 reads CASSLGRGGETQYF. CDR3 DNA: TGTGCCAGCAGCCTGGGCCGGGGTGGGGAGACCCAGTACTTC.